The text below deals with one TCR beta chain. Its antigen is not known. An end of the junction does not agree with germline; a read error may underlie this. These data belong to a study of CD8+ T cells in alopecia areata. Study-level information: A 6-month period off drug followed tofacitinib, which lasted 6 to 18 months.

The CDR3 has 16 residues. Germline CDR1 reads SSHAT; CDR2 reads FNYEAQ (reference sequence). Study results and limitations: Tofacitinib yielded significantly lower scalp clonality and fewer expanded CD8+ clones among the top 100.

The treatment denotes: oral pan-JAK inhibitor, 5-10 mg twice daily. Lesional scalp punch biopsies and peripheral blood came from alopecia areata patients. Reverse transcribed after extraction, RNA yielded cDNA as the sequencing template. Assay: immunoSEQ multiplex PCR; the TCRdb copy retains only in-frame clones and omits some. The profile shows about 270,000 clones, 60% of them singletons. The J gene is TRBJ2-5, the V gene TRBV7-7; D uncertain. The starting material was CD4+ T cells sorted from blood, obtained around week 54, from a patient treated with tofacitinib. The receptor's source is a human donor with alopecia areata. CDR3 region: CASSLYPALPQETQYF. In DNA, the CDR3 is TGTGCTAGCAGCTTATATCCAGCCCTACCCCAAGAGACCCAGTACTTC.